The clone carrying this T cell receptor beta chain was picked up a small number of times. Its antigen is still unknown. This entry belongs to a study of blood T cells in healthy people across ages. Study results and caveats: From one million sequenced T cells, diversity estimates were lower bounds.

Donors ranged from about 6 to 95 years old and were healthy Caucasians in Russia. A second PCR of about 6 to 12 cycles used a sample-barcoded 5' primer and a J-beta primer mix. The template-switch adaptor was a 5' adaptor with 12 random nucleotides. It tagged each cDNA molecule. Per-sample output comprised a minimum of 2.5 million paired-end reads containing CDR3. TCRdb independently ran MiXCR on the 5' RACE reads; one entry per CDR3 protein. The data contain approximately 1,700,000 distinct CDR3 sequences, 35% to 50% of them singletons. With 5 bases removed from V and 1 base from J, the gap between germline ends came to 17 bases. Per germline, CDR1 DFQATT and CDR2 SNEGSKA (reference sequence). CDR3 length: 15 amino acids.

The J gene is TRBJ1-2, the V gene TRBV20-1; D is undetermined. This sequence was found in a human donor in good health. Sequencing was performed on blood. The CDR3 sequence: CSAEVGGQFNYGYTF. CDR3 DNA: TGCAGTGCTGAGGTTGGAGGTCAATTTAACTATGGCTACACCTTC.